One and the same sample provided the 3 T cell receptor beta chains below, sequenced in a study of a mutant IDH1 vaccine in newly diagnosed glioma. The time point was: baseline, week 1 (first vaccination visit). The sample's treatment: pre-vaccination baseline after standard-of-care therapy. Repertoires were generated with immunoSEQ multiplex PCR, while TCRdb's copy carries only in-frame clones and drops some. The repertoire consists of approximately 92,000 clones, with roughly 77% occurring once and the leading ten covering less than 8.5%. Material: PBMCs, obtained from a glioma patient treated with radiotherapy, temozolomide or both. These receptor sequences come from a man aged 35 to 55 with glioma.

V gene TRBV6-5 combines with J gene TRBJ1-2; D gene uncertain. Germline V CDR1 and CDR2: MNHEY, SVGAGI. Trimming took off 4 bases at V and 7 bases at J, with 13 bases between the two ends. The CDR3 contains 13 residues. CDR3 protein: CASSSDGVRGYTF. The CDR3 nucleotides read TGTGCCAGCAGTTCCGACGGGGTACGTGGCTACACCTTC.

The rearrangement uses TRBV19 and TRBJ2-3, with D tentatively TRBD1 (6 bases). V lost 1 base and J 2 bases, leaving 19 bases between the germline ends. Germline V gene lookup returns CDR1 LNHDA and CDR2 SQIVND (reference sequence). The CDR3 sequence is 18 residues long. CDR3 nucleotide sequence: TGTGCCAGTAGTATAGGTTTCGACAGGAGAGCTTACACAGATACGCAGTATTTT. Its translation: CASSIGFDRRAYTDTQYF.

The rearrangement uses TRBV7-6 and TRBJ1-5, with D unresolved. The V end was cut by 6 bases, the J end by 0 bases, with 6 bases between. CDR3 length: 13 residues. The V gene's germline CDR1 is SGHVS and CDR2 FNYEAQ. Here the CDR3 reads CASSSYSNQPQHF. For the CDR3, the DNA is TGTGCCAGCAGTAGTTATAGCAATCAGCCCCAGCATTTT.